The clone carrying this T cell receptor beta chain has just one count. This sample was included in a study of T cell responses to AZD1222 COVID-19 vaccine. Germline V gene data show CDR1 as MNHEY and CDR2 as SMNVEV (reference sequence). The CDR3 totals 13 residues. V was cut by 4 bases and J by 4 bases, with 10 bases left in between. Assay: immunoSEQ multiplex PCR; the TCRdb copy retains only in-frame clones and omits some. The sample lists 90,000 to 140,000 clones, roughly 87% occurring once. The chain has TRBV27 and TRBJ1-2; TRBD1 might be the D (5 bases). This specimen consisted of peripheral blood, obtained on day 0 of AZD1222 vaccination. This clonotype was obtained from an adult in good health. In DNA, the CDR3 is TGTGCCAGCAGTTCTTATGACAGCTATGGCTACACCTTC. Translation: CASSSYDSYGYTF.